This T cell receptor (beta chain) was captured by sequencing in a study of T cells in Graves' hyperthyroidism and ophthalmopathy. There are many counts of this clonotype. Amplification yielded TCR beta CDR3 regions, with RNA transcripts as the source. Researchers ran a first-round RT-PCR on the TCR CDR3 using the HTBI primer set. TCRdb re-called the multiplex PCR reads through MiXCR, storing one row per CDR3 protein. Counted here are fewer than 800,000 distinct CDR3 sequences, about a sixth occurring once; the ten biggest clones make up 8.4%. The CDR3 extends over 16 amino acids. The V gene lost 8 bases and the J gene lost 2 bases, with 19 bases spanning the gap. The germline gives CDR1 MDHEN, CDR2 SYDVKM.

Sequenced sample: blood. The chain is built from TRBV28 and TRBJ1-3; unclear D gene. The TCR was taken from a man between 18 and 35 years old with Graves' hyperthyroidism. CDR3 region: CASRFIGEWTGNTIYF. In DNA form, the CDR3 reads TGTGCCAGCCGATTCATTGGGGAGTGGACTGGAAACACCATATATTTT.